This TCR beta chain was sequenced for a study of shared clonotypes between healthy human individuals. The CDR3 runs to 13 residues. Deletions cut 6 bases from V and 2 bases from J, with 10 bases between. CDR1 and CDR2 from the germline V gene are SGHAT and FQNNGV. Each sorted subset replicate got 200 ng genomic DNA, tens of thousands of genomes. Authors' methods: With immunoSEQ giving junction-only sequences and no quality scores, filtering differed. Assay used: immunoSEQ multiplex PCR; TCRdb lists only in-frame clones, some missing. The V and J calls and the clone size are those of that table, but D and trimming were determined from the DNA. This table has around 320,000 clones, roughly 84% appearing once. All donors were Caucasian adults living in Nashville, Tennessee.

This receptor was identified in a man younger than 35 in good health. The genes are TRBV11-2 and TRBJ2-5; D might be TRBD1 or TRBD2, each matching 5 bases. Sequencing used memory CD8+ T cells sorted from blood. Subset: CD45RO+ cells pooled with CCR7-negative TemRA cells. For the CDR3, the DNA is TGTGCCAGCAGAGAAGGGGAGCAAGAGACCCAGTACTTC. It yields the protein CASREGEQETQYF.